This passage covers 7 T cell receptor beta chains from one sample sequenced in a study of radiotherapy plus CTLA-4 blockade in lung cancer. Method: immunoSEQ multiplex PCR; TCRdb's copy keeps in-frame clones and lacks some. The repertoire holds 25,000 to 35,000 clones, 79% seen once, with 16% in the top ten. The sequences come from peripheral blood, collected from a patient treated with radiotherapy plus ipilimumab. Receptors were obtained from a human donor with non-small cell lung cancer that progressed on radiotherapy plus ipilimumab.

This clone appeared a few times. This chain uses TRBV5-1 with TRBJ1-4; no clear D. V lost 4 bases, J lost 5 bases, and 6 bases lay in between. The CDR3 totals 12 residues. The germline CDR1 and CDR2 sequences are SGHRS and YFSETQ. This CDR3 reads CASSRENEKLFF. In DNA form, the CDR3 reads TGCGCCAGCAGCAGGGAGAATGAAAAACTGTTTTTT.

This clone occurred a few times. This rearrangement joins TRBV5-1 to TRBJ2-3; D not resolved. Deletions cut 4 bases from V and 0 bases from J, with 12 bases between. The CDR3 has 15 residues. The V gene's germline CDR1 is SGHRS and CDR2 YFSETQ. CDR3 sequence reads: CASSPEALSTDTQYF. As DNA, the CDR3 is TGCGCCAGCAGCCCCGAAGCATTGAGCACAGATACGCAGTATTTT.

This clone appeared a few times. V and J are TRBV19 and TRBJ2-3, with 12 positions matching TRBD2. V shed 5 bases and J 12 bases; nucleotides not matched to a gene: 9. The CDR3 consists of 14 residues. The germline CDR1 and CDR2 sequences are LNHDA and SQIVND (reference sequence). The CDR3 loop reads CASSSPWTSGAQYF. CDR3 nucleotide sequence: TGTGCCAGTAGTTCCCCCTGGACTAGCGGGGCCCAGTATTTT. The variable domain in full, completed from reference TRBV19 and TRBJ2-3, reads DGGITQSPKYLFRKEGQNVTLSCEQNLNHDAMYWYRQDPGQGLRLIYYSQIVNDFQKGDIAEGYSVSREKKESFPLTVTSAQKNPTAFYLCASSSPWTSGAQYFGPGTRLTVL.

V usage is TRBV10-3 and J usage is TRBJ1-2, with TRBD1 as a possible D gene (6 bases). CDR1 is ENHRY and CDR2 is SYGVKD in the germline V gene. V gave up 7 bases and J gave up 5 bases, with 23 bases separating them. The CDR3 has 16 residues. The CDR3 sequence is CAIKSGDGGHHYGYTF. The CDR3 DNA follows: TGTGCCATCAAGTCGGGGGACGGGGGGCATCATTATGGCTACACCTTC.

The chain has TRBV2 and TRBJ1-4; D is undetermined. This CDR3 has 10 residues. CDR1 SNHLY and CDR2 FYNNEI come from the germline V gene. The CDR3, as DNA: TGTGGAGTTGGGAATGAAAAACTGTTTTTT. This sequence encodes CGVGNEKLFF.

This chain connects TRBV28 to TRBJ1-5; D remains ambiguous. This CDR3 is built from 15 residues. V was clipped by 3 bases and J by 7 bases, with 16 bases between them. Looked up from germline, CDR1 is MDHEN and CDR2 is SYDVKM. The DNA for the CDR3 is TGTGCCAGCAGTTTTAGGACGACCGGGAAGCAGCCCCAGCATTTT. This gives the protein CASSFRTTGKQPQHF.

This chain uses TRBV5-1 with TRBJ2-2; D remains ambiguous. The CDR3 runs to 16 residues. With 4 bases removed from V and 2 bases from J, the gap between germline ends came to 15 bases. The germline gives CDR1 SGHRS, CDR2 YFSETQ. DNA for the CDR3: TGCGCCAGCAGCCTGGCGCAGGTAGCTAACACCGGGGAGCTGTTTTTT. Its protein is CASSLAQVANTGELFF. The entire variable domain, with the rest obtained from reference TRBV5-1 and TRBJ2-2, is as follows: KAGVTQTPRYLIKTRGQQVTLSCSPISGHRSVSWYQQTPGQGLQFLFEYFSETQRNKGNFPGRFSGRQFSNSRSEMNVSTLELGDSALYLCASSLAQVANTGELFFGEGSRLTVL.